This T cell receptor (beta chain) was identified in a study of T cells in Graves' hyperthyroidism and ophthalmopathy. This CDR3 contains 13 residues. V lost 6 bases, J lost 5 bases, and 13 bases lay in between. In germline, CDR1 is SEHNR, CDR2 FQNEAQ (reference sequence). Regions amplified from RNA transcripts were the TCR beta CDR3 regions. HTBI primers drove first-round RT-PCR of the TCR CDR3. TCRdb analysed the multiplex PCR reads with MiXCR anew, one entry per CDR3 protein. The sample lists about 580,000 distinct CDR3 sequences, about 45% seen once, with around 8% in the top ten. The chain joins TRBV7-9 to TRBJ1-1; D uncertain. The sequence derives from a woman aged 18-29 years with Graves' hyperthyroidism. The specimen sequenced was peripheral blood or thyroid tissue (not recorded which). The CDR3 loop reads CASSGREQTEAFF. The CDR3 DNA is TGTGCCAGCAGTGGCCGCGAGCAGACTGAAGCTTTCTTT.